Listed here are 28 T cell receptor beta chains from one sample, sequenced in a study of Graves' ophthalmopathy and Graves' hyperthyroidism. RNA transcripts served as template for amplifying TCR beta CDR3 sequences. RT-PCR in the first round used HTBI primers; a second-round multiplex PCR followed. TCRdb reprocessed the multiplex PCR reads with MiXCR, giving one entry per CDR3 protein. The sample has approximately 150,000 distinct CDR3 sequences, 39% seen once. Sequenced: peripheral blood. Receptor source: a man aged 30 to 45 with Graves' ophthalmopathy.

J is TRBJ2-7 and V is TRBV6-2 or TRBV6-3, with D maybe TRBD2 (5 bases). There are 17 residues in the CDR3. Germline values: CDR1 MNHEY, CDR2 SVGEGT. The germline V and J ends were trimmed by 0 bases and 3 bases, with 18 bases remaining between them. CDR3 sequence (DNA): TGTGCCAGCAGTTACTCGCCCCCTTACTCTGGGAGCTACGAGCAGTACTTC. Translating it yields CASSYSPPYSGSYEQYF.

This clonotype appeared a few times. For the CDR3, the DNA is TGTGCCAGCTCGATTACGGGAGGGGGATACGAGCAGTACTTC. Translated: CASSITGGGYEQYF. The chain joins TRBV27 to TRBJ2-7; 8 positions agree with TRBD2. V trimming: 8 bases; J trimming: 4 bases; junction bases outside the gene matches: 10. This CDR3 is 14 amino acids long. Germline assignment: CDR1 MNHEY and CDR2 SMNVEV (reference sequence).

The sample holds a few counts of this clonotype. The V and J genes are TRBV7-2 and TRBJ2-7; 8 bases are shared with TRBD2. V was clipped by 4 bases and J by 4 bases; unmatched bases: 6. This CDR3 comprises 14 residues. Germline V CDR1 and CDR2: SGHTA, FQGNSA. This chain's CDR3 is CASSSWTSSYEQYF. CDR3 nucleotides: TGTGCCAGCAGCTCTTGGACTAGCTCGTACGAGCAGTACTTC.

The rearrangement joins TRBV27 to TRBJ2-7; TRBD2 matches at 7 bases. J lost 7 bases, V lost 7 bases, and 7 bases had no gene match. The CDR3 sequence is 12 residues long. Germline loops: CDR1 MNHEY, CDR2 SMNVEV (reference sequence). CDR3 bases: TGTGCCAGCACGACTAGCTCGGGTGAGCAGTACTTC. Residues: CASTTSSGEQYF.

This chain uses TRBV6-4 with TRBJ1-5; the match to TRBD1 covers 7 bases. There are 15 residues in the CDR3. Germline V gene lookup returns CDR1 MRHNA and CDR2 SNTAGT. With V trimmed by 3 bases and J by 2 bases, 4 bases remained unmatched. CDR3: CASSDSQGGNQPQHF. The CDR3 DNA reads as TGTGCCAGCAGTGATAGTCAGGGGGGCAATCAGCCCCAGCATTTT.

V gene TRBV6-2 or TRBV6-3 combines with J gene TRBJ2-7; D unresolved. The length of the CDR3 is 11 residues. V was clipped by 6 bases and J by 3 bases, with 6 bases between them. Germline V gene sequence: CDR1 MNHEY, CDR2 SVGEGT. CDR3 DNA sequence: TGTGCCAGCAGAGACCACTACGAGCAGTACTTC. Translation: CASRDHYEQYF.

The chain combines TRBV28 with TRBJ1-1, with 8 positions matching TRBD1. The CDR3 length is 14 residues. Trimming removed 3 bases from V and 5 bases from J; junction bases left unmatched: 5. CDR1 and CDR2 from the germline V gene are MDHEN and SYDVKM. In nucleotides, the CDR3 is TGTGCCAGCAGTTTGGACAGGGCAGGAACTGAAGCTTTCTTT. This encodes CASSLDRAGTEAFF.

This clonotype was observed at least ten times. This rearrangement joins TRBV6-5 to TRBJ2-7; 9 nucleotides line up with TRBD2. Trimming took 2 bases from V and 0 from J; bases not matched to a gene: 11. The germline CDR1 and CDR2 sequences are MNHEY and SVGAGI. CDR3 length: 18 amino acids. CDR3 protein: CASSYGWASGAISYEQYF. DNA of the CDR3: TGTGCCAGCAGTTACGGTTGGGCTAGCGGGGCTATCTCCTACGAGCAGTACTTC.

J is TRBJ1-2 and V is TRBV2; no reliable D call. Germline-derived CDR1 and CDR2 are SNHLY and FYNNEI. Trimming took off 7 bases at V and 5 bases at J, with 17 bases between the two ends. The CDR3 has 14 amino acids. The CDR3 coding sequence is TGTGCCAGCACTGGACCTGAGGCTGTTTATGGCTACACCTTC. Translation gives CASTGPEAVYGYTF.

V and J are TRBV24-1 and TRBJ1-5; D unresolved. V was pared by 6 bases and J by 7 bases, with 12 bases between. CDR1 KGHDR and CDR2 SFDVKD come from the germline V gene. This CDR3 contains 13 residues. The CDR3 loop reads CATSPSGEQPQHF. In DNA, the CDR3 is TGTGCCACCAGTCCCTCGGGAGAACAGCCCCAGCATTTT.

This clonotype was seen more than once but under ten times. The V call is TRBV28, the J call TRBJ2-7; D may match TRBD1 or TRBD2 (5 bases each). CDR3 size: 15 residues. Germline V gene sequence: CDR1 MDHEN, CDR2 SYDVKM. Deletions cut 7 bases from V and 0 bases from J, with 16 bases between. The CDR3: CASTLRWGSSYEQYF. CDR3 coding DNA: TGTGCCAGCACCTTGCGGTGGGGGAGCTCCTACGAGCAGTACTTC.

The rearrangement uses TRBV7-2 and TRBJ2-5; D is unresolved. This CDR3 has 14 residues. Deletions cut 4 bases from V and 2 bases from J, with 11 bases between. The germline V gene encodes CDR1 SGHTA and CDR2 FQGNSA. CDR3 coding DNA: TGTGCCAGCAGCTCTTTTAACCGTCAAGAGACCCAGTACTTC. Its protein is CASSSFNRQETQYF.

The chain carries TRBV6-1 and TRBJ1-1; D is undetermined. The germline gives CDR1 MNHNS, CDR2 SASEGT. This CDR3 comprises 13 residues. V was cut by 5 bases and J by 5 bases, with 12 bases left in between. CDR3 in amino acids: CASSRAPYTEAFF. The DNA for the CDR3 is TGTGCCAGCAGTAGAGCCCCCTATACTGAAGCTTTCTTT.

The chain couples TRBV29-1 to TRBJ2-5; 14 bases fit TRBD2. This CDR3 comprises 16 residues. CDR1 is SQVTM and CDR2 is ANQGSEA in the germline V gene. This CDR3 reads CTTQTGTSGSRETQYF. CDR3 DNA sequence: TGCACCACTCAAACAGGGACTAGCGGGAGTAGGGAGACCCAGTACTTC.

This chain joins TRBV6-1 and TRBJ1-2; TRBD1 might be the D (5 bases). The CDR3 is 13 amino acids. V was clipped by 6 bases and J by 4 bases, with 12 bases between them. The germline gives CDR1 MNHNS, CDR2 SASEGT. The CDR3 nucleotides are TGTGCCAGCAGGGGGGACTCAGGCTATGGCTACACCTTC. Amino acid sequence: CASRGDSGYGYTF.

This chain uses TRBV7-3 with TRBJ2-2, with no clear D. V lost 0 bases, J lost 4 bases, and 3 bases lay in between. The CDR3 runs to 13 residues. Per the germline V gene, CDR1 is SGHTA and CDR2 is FQGTGA. The CDR3 sequence is CASSLTITGELFF. DNA for the CDR3: TGTGCCAGCAGCTTAACGATCACCGGGGAGCTGTTTTTT.

Many counts were recorded for this clonotype. The rearrangement links TRBV7-9 to TRBJ2-2; 9 nucleotides line up with TRBD2. The CDR3 loop spans 14 amino acids. With V trimmed by 7 bases and J by 6 bases, 6 bases remained unmatched. Germline V CDR1 and CDR2: SEHNR, FQNEAQ (reference sequence). The CDR3 is CASTLASGAGELFF. In nucleotides, the CDR3 is TGTGCCAGCACCCTCGCTAGCGGGGCCGGGGAGCTGTTTTTT.

In its sample, this clonotype was seen a few times. The chain links TRBV25-1 to TRBJ1-1; possible D gene TRBD1, 5 bases. V lost 3 bases to trimming and J lost 5 bases, with 25 bases between them. The CDR3 runs 18 residues. CDR1 and CDR2 from the germline V gene are MGHDK and SYGVNS. CDR3 loop: CASSDGFGGGGGRTEAFF. The CDR3 DNA is TGTGCCAGCAGTGATGGATTTGGGGGAGGAGGCGGTCGGACTGAAGCTTTCTTT.

This clonotype occurred many times. The chain couples TRBV5-1 to TRBJ2-7; D is unclear. V was clipped by 1 base and J by 2 bases, with 7 bases between them. Germline V lookup: CDR1 SGHRS, CDR2 YFSETQ. The CDR3 spans 13 residues. CDR3 nucleotides: TGCGCCAGCAGCTTGTCTCAAGCCTACGAGCAGTACTTC. Residues: CASSLSQAYEQYF. Full variable domain (rest looked up from reference TRBV5-1 and TRBJ2-7): KAGVTQTPRYLIKTRGQQVTLSCSPISGHRSVSWYQQTPGQGLQFLFEYFSETQRNKGNFPGRFSGRQFSNSRSEMNVSTLELGDSALYLCASSLSQAYEQYFGPGTRLTVT.

There are many counts of this clonotype. This chain connects TRBV12-3 or TRBV12-4 to TRBJ2-6, with 9 bases matching TRBD1. The CDR3 sequence is 17 residues long. V gave up 7 bases and J gave up 0 bases; unmatched junction bases: 7. The DNA of the CDR3 is TGTGCCAGCAACCCGGGACAGGGATTCTCTGGGGCCAACGTCCTGACTTTC. Translating it yields CASNPGQGFSGANVLTF.

The rearrangement joins TRBV12-3 or TRBV12-4 to TRBJ2-5, with D uncertain. Trimming cost V 8 bases and J 1 base, with 11 bases left between them. The CDR3 length is 13 residues. CDR3 coding DNA: TGTGCCAGCCTTATGAACGGCCAAGAGACCCAGTACTTC. Amino acids: CASLMNGQETQYF.

This clonotype was recorded many times. The gene calls are TRBV20-1 and TRBJ1-3; TRBD1 aligns across 12 bases. The germline V gene encodes CDR1 DFQATT and CDR2 SNEGSKA (reference sequence). This CDR3 is 14 amino acids long. Trimming removed 3 bases from V and 4 bases from J; junction bases left unmatched: 1. This CDR3 reads CSARGQGAGNTIYF. In nucleotides, the CDR3 is TGCAGTGCTAGGGGACAGGGGGCAGGAAACACCATATATTTT.

The chain recombines TRBV2 with TRBJ1-3, with D possibly matching TRBD1 (6 bases). CDR1 is SNHLY and CDR2 is FYNNEI in the germline V gene. The CDR3 is made up of 15 amino acids. V gave up 8 bases and J gave up 0 bases, with 14 bases separating them. CDR3 loop: CASDLGGSSGNTIYF. The CDR3 DNA follows: TGTGCCAGCGATCTAGGGGGGAGCTCTGGAAACACCATATATTTT.

The genes are TRBV7-2 and TRBJ2-5; D ambiguous. Germline lookup yields CDR1 SGHTA and CDR2 FQGNSA. Trimming took off 1 base at V and 5 bases at J, with 14 bases between the two ends. The CDR3 loop spans 15 amino acids. CDR3 nucleotides: TGTGCCAGCAGCTTAGGCCGGAACCCCACGGAGACCCAGTACTTC. Its translation is CASSLGRNPTETQYF.

The chain has TRBV28 and TRBJ2-7; the D gene is possibly TRBD2 (5 bases). Trimming removed 5 bases from V and 3 bases from J, with 8 bases in between. Germline CDR1 is MDHEN and CDR2 is SYDVKM. This CDR3 is built from 12 residues. The CDR3 is CASSRAGYEQYF. For the CDR3, the DNA is TGTGCCAGCAGTCGTGCGGGCTACGAGCAGTACTTC.

This clonotype came up many times. The chain links TRBV29-1 to TRBJ2-7; no firm D call. Germline V CDR1 and CDR2: SQVTM, ANQGSEA. The CDR3 is 15 residues long. With 8 bases removed from V and 3 bases from J, the gap between germline ends came to 23 bases. CDR3: CSLGVPLNPNYEQYF. The CDR3 nucleotides read TGCAGCCTTGGTGTACCATTAAATCCCAACTACGAGCAGTACTTC.

This clonotype occurred a few times. V and J are TRBV7-2 and TRBJ1-5, with D uncertain. V was trimmed by 5 bases and J by 6 bases, leaving 11 bases between them. The CDR3 has 13 residues. Germline CDR1 SGHTA, CDR2 FQGNSA. The CDR3 loop is CASSINPRQPQHF. CDR3 coding DNA: TGTGCCAGCAGCATAAACCCTCGTCAGCCCCAGCATTTT.

This clonotype has at least ten counts. This chain joins TRBV9 and TRBJ1-3; D call uncertain. V was cut by 3 bases and J by 2 bases, with 9 bases left in between. The CDR3 extends over 14 amino acids. The V gene's germline CDR1 is SGDLS and CDR2 YYNGEE. The CDR3 DNA reads TGTGCCAGCAGCGACGGGGAGGCTGGAAACACCATATATTTT. Encoded protein: CASSDGEAGNTIYF.